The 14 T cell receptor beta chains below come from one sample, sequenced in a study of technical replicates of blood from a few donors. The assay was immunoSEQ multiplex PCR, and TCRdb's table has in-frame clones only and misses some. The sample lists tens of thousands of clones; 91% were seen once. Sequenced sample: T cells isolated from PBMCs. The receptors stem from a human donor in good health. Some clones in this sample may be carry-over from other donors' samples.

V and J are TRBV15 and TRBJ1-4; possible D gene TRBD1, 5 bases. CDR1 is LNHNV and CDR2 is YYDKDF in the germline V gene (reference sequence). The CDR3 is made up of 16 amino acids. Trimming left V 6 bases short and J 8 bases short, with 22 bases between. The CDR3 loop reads CATRNSQGGIKEKLFF. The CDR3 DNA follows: TGTGCCACCAGGAATTCTCAGGGAGGAATAAAGGAAAAACTGTTTTTT.

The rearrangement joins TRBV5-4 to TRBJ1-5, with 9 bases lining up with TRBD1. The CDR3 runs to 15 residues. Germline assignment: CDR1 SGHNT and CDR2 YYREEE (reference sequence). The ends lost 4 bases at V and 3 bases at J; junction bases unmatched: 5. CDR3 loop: CASSRGTGINQPQHF. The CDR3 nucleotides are TGTGCCAGCAGCAGAGGGACAGGGATCAATCAGCCCCAGCATTTT.

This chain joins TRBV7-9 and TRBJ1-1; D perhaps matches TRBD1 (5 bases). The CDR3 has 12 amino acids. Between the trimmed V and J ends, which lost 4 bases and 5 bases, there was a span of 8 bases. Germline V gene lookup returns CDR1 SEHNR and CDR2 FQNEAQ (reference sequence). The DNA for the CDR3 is TGTGCCAGCAGCTCCGGGGGAACTGAAGCTTTCTTT. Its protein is CASSSGGTEAFF.

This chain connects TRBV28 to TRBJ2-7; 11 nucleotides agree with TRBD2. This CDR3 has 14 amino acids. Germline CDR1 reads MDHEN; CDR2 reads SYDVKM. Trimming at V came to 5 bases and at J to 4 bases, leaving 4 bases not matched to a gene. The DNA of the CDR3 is TGTGCCAGCAGTGGGACTAGCGGAGGGTACGAGCAGTACTTC. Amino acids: CASSGTSGGYEQYF.

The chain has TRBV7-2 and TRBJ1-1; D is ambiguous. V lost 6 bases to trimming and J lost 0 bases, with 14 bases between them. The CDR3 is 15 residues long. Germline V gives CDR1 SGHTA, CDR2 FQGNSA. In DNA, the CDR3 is TGTGCCAGCAGACCTCCAAAAAACATGAACACTGAAGCTTTCTTT. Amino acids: CASRPPKNMNTEAFF.

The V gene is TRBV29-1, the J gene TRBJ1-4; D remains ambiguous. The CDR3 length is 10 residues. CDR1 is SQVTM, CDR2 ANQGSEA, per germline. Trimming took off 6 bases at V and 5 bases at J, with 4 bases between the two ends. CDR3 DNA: TGCAGCGTGAGGAATGAAAAACTGTTTTTT. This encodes CSVRNEKLFF.

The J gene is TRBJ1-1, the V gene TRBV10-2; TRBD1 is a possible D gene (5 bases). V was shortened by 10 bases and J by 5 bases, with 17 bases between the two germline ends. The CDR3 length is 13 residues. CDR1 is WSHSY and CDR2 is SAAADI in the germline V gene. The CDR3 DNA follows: TGCGCCATCTCCGCAGGGATCTTTACTGAAGCTTTCTTT. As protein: CAISAGIFTEAFF.

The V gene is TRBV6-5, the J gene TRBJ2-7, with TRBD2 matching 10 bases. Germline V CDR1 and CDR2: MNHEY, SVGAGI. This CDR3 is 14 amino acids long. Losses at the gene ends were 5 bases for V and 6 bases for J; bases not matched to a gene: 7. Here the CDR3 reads CASSPWTSGLEQYF. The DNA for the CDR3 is TGTGCCAGCAGTCCCTGGACTAGCGGCCTCGAGCAGTACTTC.

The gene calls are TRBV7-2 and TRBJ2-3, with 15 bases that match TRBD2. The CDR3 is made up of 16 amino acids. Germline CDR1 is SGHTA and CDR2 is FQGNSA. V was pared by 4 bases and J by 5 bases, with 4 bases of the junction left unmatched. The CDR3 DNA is TGTGCCAGCAGCTCAAGGACTAGCGGGAGGGTAGATACGCAGTATTTT. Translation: CASSSRTSGRVDTQYF.

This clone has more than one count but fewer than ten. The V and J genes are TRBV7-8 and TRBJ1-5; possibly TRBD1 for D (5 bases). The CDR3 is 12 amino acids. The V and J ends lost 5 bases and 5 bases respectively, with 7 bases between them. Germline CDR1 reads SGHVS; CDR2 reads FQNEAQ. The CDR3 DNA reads TGTGCCAGCAGCCCGGGGGATCAGCCCCAGCATTTT. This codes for CASSPGDQPQHF.

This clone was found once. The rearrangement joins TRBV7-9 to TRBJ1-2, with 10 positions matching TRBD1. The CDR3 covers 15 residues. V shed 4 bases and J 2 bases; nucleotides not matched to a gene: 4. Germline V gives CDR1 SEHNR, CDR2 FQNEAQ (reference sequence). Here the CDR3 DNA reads TGTGCCAGCAGCTATCAGACAGGGGGCAACTATGGCTACACCTTC. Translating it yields CASSYQTGGNYGYTF.

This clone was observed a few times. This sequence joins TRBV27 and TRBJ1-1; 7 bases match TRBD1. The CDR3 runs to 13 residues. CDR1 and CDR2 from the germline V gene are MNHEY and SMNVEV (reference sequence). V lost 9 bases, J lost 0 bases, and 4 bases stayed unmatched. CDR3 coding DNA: TGTGCCAGTCGGACAGGAATGAACACTGAAGCTTTCTTT. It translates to CASRTGMNTEAFF.

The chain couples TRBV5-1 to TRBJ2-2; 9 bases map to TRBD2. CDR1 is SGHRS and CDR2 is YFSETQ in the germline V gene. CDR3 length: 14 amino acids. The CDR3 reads CAGGLAPNTGELFF. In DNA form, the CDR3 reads TGCGCAGGGGGACTAGCACCGAACACCGGGGAGCTGTTTTTT. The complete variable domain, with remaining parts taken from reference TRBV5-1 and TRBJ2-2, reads KAGVTQTPRYLIKTRGQQVTLSCSPISGHRSVSWYQQTPGQGLQFLFEYFSETQRNKGNFPGRFSGRQFSNSRSEMNVSTLELGDSALYLCAGGLAPNTGELFFGEGSRLTVL.

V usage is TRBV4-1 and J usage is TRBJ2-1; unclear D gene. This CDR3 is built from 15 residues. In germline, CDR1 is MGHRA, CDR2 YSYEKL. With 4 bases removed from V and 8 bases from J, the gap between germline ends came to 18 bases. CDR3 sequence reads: CASSLIPGGFDEQFF. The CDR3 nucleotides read TGCGCCAGCAGCCTAATACCAGGTGGTTTCGATGAGCAGTTCTTC.